This TCR beta chain was observed in a study of regulatory T cells in long-lasting Graves disease. Study in general: Patients with persistent Graves' disease had over 5 years of antithyroid drugs and persistent TSH receptor antibodies. Whole-study results and caveats: Favored gene segments in persistent disease were TRBV28, TRBJ1-2 and TRBJ2-5. Investigators studied peripheral blood only, not thyroid tissue. Persistent patients had a count of shared public clonotypes (2,741) that exceeded that of new patients (966).

This clonotype was detected many times. Antigen unknown. Trimming removed 3 bases from V and 4 bases from J, with 6 bases in between. The CDR3 has 12 residues. Germline CDR1 and CDR2: MDHEN and SYDVKM. Time point denoted: persistent/refractory GD, antithyroid drugs over 5 years with positive TRAb. PBMC RNA served as the TCR library source. Building of the TCR beta libraries involved iRepertoire HTBI primers and Arm-PCR of CDR3 regions. TCRdb reanalysed the multiplex PCR reads using MiXCR and keeps one entry per CDR3 protein. Of around 460,000 distinct CDR3 sequences in the sample, 20% to 25% were seen once.

This clonotype was obtained from a female donor with Graves disease. V is TRBV28 and J is TRBJ1-1; D is unclear. Sequenced material: peripheral blood mononuclear cells (PBMCs), taken when the disease was refractory, from a patient treated with antithyroid drugs. The CDR3 spells CASSFRGTEAFF. The CDR3 region has the DNA TGTGCCAGCAGTTTCCGGGGCACTGAAGCTTTCTTT.